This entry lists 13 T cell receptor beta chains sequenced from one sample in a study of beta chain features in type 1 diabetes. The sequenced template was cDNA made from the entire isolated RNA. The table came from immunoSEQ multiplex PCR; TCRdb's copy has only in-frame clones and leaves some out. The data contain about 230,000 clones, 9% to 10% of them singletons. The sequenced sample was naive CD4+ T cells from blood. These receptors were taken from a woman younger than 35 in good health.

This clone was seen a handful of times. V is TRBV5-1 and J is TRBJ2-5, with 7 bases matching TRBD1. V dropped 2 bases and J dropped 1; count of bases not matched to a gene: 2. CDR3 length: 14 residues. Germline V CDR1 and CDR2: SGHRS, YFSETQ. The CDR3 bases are TGCGCCAGCAGCTTCGGGACAGCCCAAGAGACCCAGTACTTC. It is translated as CASSFGTAQETQYF.

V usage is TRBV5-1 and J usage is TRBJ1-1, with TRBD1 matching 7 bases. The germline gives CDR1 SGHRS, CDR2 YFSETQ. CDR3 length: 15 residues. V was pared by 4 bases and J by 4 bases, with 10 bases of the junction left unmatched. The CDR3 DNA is TGCGCCAGCAGCACCTCTGACAGGGAGAGCACTGAAGCTTTCTTT. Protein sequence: CASSTSDRESTEAFF.

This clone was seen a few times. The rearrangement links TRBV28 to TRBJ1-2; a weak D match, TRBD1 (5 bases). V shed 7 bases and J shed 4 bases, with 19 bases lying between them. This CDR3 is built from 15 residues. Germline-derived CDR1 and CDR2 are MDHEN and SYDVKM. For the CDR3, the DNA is TGTGCCAGCACCGGCAGGACACGATTTCTCTATGGCTACACCTTC. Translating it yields CASTGRTRFLYGYTF.

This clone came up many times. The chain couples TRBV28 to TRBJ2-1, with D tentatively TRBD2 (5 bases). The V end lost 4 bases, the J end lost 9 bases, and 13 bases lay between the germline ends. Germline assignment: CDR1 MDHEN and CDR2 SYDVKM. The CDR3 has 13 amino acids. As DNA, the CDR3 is TGTGCCAGCAGTTCAATCGGGATGGGTGAGCAGTTCTTC. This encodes CASSSIGMGEQFF.

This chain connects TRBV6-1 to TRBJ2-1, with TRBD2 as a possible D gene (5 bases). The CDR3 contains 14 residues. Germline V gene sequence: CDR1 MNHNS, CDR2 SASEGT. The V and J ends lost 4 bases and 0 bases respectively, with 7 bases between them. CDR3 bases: TGTGCCAGCAGTGGAGGGAGCTCCTACAATGAGCAGTTCTTC. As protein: CASSGGSSYNEQFF.

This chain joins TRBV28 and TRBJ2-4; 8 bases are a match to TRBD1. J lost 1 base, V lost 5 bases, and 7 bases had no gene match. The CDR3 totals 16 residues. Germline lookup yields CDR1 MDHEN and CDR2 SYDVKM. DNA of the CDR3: TGTGCCAGCAGTCCGACGACAGGGGAGGCCAAAAACATTCAGTACTTC. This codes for CASSPTTGEAKNIQYF. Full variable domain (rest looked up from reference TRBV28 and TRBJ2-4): DVKVTQSSRYLVKRTGEKVFLECVQDMDHENMFWYRQDPGLGLRLIYFSYDVKMKEKGDIPEGYSVSREKKERFSLILESASTNQTSMYLCASSPTTGEAKNIQYFGAGTRLSVL.

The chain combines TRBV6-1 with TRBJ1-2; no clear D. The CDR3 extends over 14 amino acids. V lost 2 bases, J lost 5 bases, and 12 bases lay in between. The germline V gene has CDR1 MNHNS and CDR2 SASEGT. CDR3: CASSELTRWYGYTF. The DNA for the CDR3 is TGTGCCAGCAGTGAATTAACGAGGTGGTATGGCTACACCTTC.

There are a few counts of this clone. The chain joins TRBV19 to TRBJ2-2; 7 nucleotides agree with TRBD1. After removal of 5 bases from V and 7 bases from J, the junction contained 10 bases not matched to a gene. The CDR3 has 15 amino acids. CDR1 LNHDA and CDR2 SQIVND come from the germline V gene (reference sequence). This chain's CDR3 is CASSLRQGSYGELFF. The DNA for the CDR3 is TGTGCCAGTAGTCTTCGACAGGGTAGTTACGGGGAGCTGTTTTTT.

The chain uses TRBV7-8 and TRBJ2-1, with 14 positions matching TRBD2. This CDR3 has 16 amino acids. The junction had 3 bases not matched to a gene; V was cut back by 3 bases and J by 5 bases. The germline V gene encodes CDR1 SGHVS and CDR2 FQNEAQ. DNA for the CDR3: TGTGCCAGCAGCTTCCTGACTAGCGGGGGGGACAATGAGCAGTTCTTC. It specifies CASSFLTSGGDNEQFF. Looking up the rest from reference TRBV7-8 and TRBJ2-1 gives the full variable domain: GAGVSQSPRYKVAKRGQDVALRCDPISGHVSLFWYQQALGQGPEFLTYFQNEAQLDKSGLPSDRFFAERPEGSVSTLKIQRTQQEDSAVYLCASSFLTSGGDNEQFFGPGTRLTVL.

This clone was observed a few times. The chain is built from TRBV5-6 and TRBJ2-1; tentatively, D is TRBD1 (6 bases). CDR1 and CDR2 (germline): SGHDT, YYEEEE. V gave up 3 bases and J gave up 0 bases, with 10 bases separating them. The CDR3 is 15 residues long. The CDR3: CASSYRASSYNEQFF. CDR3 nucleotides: TGTGCCAGCAGCTACAGGGCGAGCTCCTACAATGAGCAGTTCTTC.

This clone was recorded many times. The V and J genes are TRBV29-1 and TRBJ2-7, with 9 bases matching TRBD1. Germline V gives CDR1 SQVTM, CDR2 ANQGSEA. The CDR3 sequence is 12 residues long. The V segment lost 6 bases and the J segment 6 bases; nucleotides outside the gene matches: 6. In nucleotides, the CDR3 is TGCAGCGTCGCCCGGACAGGGGTCGAGCAGTACTTC. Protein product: CSVARTGVEQYF.

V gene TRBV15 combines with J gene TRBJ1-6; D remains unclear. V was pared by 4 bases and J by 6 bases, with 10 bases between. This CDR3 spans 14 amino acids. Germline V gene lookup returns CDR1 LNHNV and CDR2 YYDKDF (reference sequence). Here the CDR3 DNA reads TGTGCCACCAGCAACCATCGGTCTAATTCACCCCTCCACTTT. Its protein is CATSNHRSNSPLHF.

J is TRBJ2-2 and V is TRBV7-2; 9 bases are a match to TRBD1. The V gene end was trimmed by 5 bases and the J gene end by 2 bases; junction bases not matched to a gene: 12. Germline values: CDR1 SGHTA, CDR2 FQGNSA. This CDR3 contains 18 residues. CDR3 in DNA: TGTGCCAGCAGCCTTCGAGGACAGGGGCTTTCAAACACCGGGGAGCTGTTTTTT. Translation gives CASSLRGQGLSNTGELFF.